Given below is one T cell receptor (beta chain) in context. This CDR3 comprises 17 residues. Germline CDR1 reads SGHNT; CDR2 reads YENEEA. With 11 bases removed from V and 0 bases from J, the gap between germline ends came to 26 bases. Per the authors' pipeline: Reference gene primer amplification gave estimated nucleated cell counts. Repertoires were generated with immunoSEQ multiplex PCR, while TCRdb's copy carries only in-frame clones and drops some. V and J calls plus clone size are reproduced from that table; the DNA served to infer D and trimming. The sample shows more than 85,000 clones, about 81% of them seen only once. This record belongs to a study of blood T cell repertoires in COVID-19. About the research overall: Acute-phase and convalescent COVID-19 samples originated in the United States, Italy and Spain. The analysed material was cDNA or gDNA that came from T cells, B-cell-depleted T cells, or PBMCs.

The chain links TRBV11-3 to TRBJ2-7; D is perhaps TRBD2 (5 bases). The sample was peripheral blood. The TCR originated in a man between 65 and 85 years old with acute or convalescent COVID-19. In DNA, the CDR3 is TGTGCCCGCCCTGGGCAATTGAGGACTCAAGGCTCCTACGAGCAGTACTTC. Protein sequence: CARPGQLRTQGSYEQYF. The full variable domain, in which reference TRBV11-3 and TRBJ2-7 provide the parts outside the CDR3, is EAGVVQSPRYKIIEKKQPVAFWCNPISGHNTLYWYLQNLGQGPELLIRYENEEAVDDSQLPKDRFSAERLKGVDSTLKIQPAELGDSAVYLCARPGQLRTQGSYEQYFGPGTRLTVT.